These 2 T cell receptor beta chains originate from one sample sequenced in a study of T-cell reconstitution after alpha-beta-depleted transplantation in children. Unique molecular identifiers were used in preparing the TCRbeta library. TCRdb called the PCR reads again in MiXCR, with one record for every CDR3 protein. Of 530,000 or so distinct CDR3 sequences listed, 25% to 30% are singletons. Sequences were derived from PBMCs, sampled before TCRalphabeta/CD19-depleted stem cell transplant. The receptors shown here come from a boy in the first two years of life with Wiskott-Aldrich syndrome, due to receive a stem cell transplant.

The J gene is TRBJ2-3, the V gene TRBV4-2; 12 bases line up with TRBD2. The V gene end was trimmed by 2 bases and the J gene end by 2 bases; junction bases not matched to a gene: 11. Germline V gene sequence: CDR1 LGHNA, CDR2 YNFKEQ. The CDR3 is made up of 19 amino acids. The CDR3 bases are TGTGCCAGCAGCCAACGCCTAGCGGGAGGGGGCCCCGACACAGATACGCAGTATTTT. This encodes CASSQRLAGGGPDTDTQYF.

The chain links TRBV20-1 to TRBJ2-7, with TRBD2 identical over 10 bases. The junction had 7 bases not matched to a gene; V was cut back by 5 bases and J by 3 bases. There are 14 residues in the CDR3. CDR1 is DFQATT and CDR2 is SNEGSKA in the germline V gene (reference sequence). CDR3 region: CSAGDSGRFYEQYF. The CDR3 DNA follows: TGCAGTGCTGGGGATAGCGGGAGGTTCTACGAGCAGTACTTC.